These T cell receptor beta chains were read from a single sample in a study of T cell responses to AZD1222 COVID-19 vaccine. Clones were read by immunoSEQ multiplex PCR, and TCRdb kept only the in-frame ones, dropping some. The sample consists of about 120,000 clones, about nine tenths of them appearing once. Specimen: peripheral blood, collected 28 days after the second AZD1222 dose. These receptors were taken from an adult who received the AZD1222 COVID-19 vaccine. Both conserved end residues are trimmed from each CDR3. Size values are once, few and many counts, or a class for expanded clones, and some rows have none.

j_gene: TRBJ1-3; v_gene: TRBV5-1; abundance: NA; CDR3aa: ASSLTAGGNTIY
j_gene: TRBJ1-1; v_gene: TRBV25-1; abundance: NA; CDR3aa: ASSEGFTEAF
j_gene: TRBJ1-6; v_gene: TRBV19; abundance: NA; CDR3aa: ASRPDSYNSPLH
j_gene: TRBJ2-2; v_gene: TRBV5-4; abundance: NA; CDR3aa: ASSPVGDSRPGELF
j_gene: TRBJ1-2; v_gene: TRBV6-1; abundance: NA; CDR3aa: ASSERFRPSAGYT
j_gene: TRBJ2-3; v_gene: TRBV29-1; abundance: NA; CDR3aa: SVGSFVGTQY
j_gene: TRBJ2-2; v_gene: TRBV5-4; abundance: once; CDR3aa: ASSGGTSGRSAGELF
j_gene: TRBJ2-1; v_gene: TRBV7-6; abundance: NA; CDR3aa: ASSLDPTASGGAAEQF
j_gene: TRBJ1-2; v_gene: TRBV4-1; abundance: once; CDR3aa: ASSQTSGVGGYT
j_gene: TRBJ2-3; v_gene: TRBV7-2; abundance: NA; CDR3aa: ASSFRRGASPDTQY
j_gene: TRBJ2-7; v_gene: TRBV9; abundance: NA; CDR3aa: ASSVAGQGYEQY
j_gene: TRBJ2-3; v_gene: TRBV5-4; abundance: NA; CDR3aa: ASSLTGRGTDTQY
j_gene: TRBJ2-7; v_gene: TRBV7-8; abundance: NA; CDR3aa: ASSLDPGGLREQY
j_gene: TRBJ2-3; v_gene: TRBV7-9; abundance: NA; CDR3aa: ASSLALAGTDTQY
j_gene: TRBJ1-1; v_gene: TRBV7-2; abundance: NA; CDR3aa: ATRTGQRNTEAF
j_gene: TRBJ1-2; v_gene: TRBV7-2; abundance: once; CDR3aa: ASSPQEAGGGYGYT
j_gene: TRBJ1-2; v_gene: TRBV5-5; abundance: NA; CDR3aa: ASSPDRDRSYGYT
j_gene: TRBJ1-5; v_gene: TRBV6-6; abundance: NA; CDR3aa: ASTKRGQGSNQPQH
j_gene: TRBJ1-6; v_gene: TRBV7-2; abundance: NA; CDR3aa: ASSLARTGPSSYNSPLH
j_gene: TRBJ2-2; v_gene: TRBV14; abundance: NA; CDR3aa: ASSQVLAGELF
j_gene: TRBJ1-5; v_gene: TRBV6-2/TRBV6-3; abundance: NA; CDR3aa: ASSRKDHGTPQH
j_gene: TRBJ2-3; v_gene: TRBV12-5; abundance: NA; CDR3aa: ASGLVLLAGGTDTQY
j_gene: TRBJ2-2; v_gene: TRBV14; abundance: NA; CDR3aa: ASSRQNTGELF
j_gene: TRBJ1-3; v_gene: TRBV7-8; abundance: once; CDR3aa: ASSLTGTSGNTIY
j_gene: TRBJ2-5; v_gene: TRBV28; abundance: NA; CDR3aa: ASSLSSSAGGRQETQY
j_gene: TRBJ1-2; v_gene: TRBV7-2; abundance: NA; CDR3aa: ASSFPTGGGGYT
j_gene: TRBJ2-2; v_gene: TRBV7-2; abundance: NA; CDR3aa: ASSSAGSSVTGELF
j_gene: TRBJ2-3; v_gene: TRBV28; abundance: NA; CDR3aa: ASSLWGGGGSTDTQY
j_gene: TRBJ1-4; v_gene: TRBV5-1; abundance: NA; CDR3aa: ASSLGAGTGGEKLF
j_gene: TRBJ2-4; v_gene: TRBV2; abundance: NA; CDR3aa: ASSVWRDPAKNIQY
j_gene: TRBJ1-1; v_gene: TRBV28; abundance: NA; CDR3aa: ASSFLQRDTEAF
j_gene: TRBJ2-1; v_gene: TRBV6-1; abundance: once; CDR3aa: ASSEASYNEQF
j_gene: TRBJ2-3; v_gene: TRBV1; abundance: NA; CDR3aa: TSSPYLGLCTDTQY
j_gene: TRBJ2-7; v_gene: TRBV5-1; abundance: NA; CDR3aa: ASSFIGGISYEQY
j_gene: TRBJ2-2; v_gene: TRBV19; abundance: few; CDR3aa: ASKPREPNTGELF
j_gene: TRBJ2-7; v_gene: TRBV5-1; abundance: NA; CDR3aa: ASSLGDWYEQY
j_gene: TRBJ2-2; v_gene: TRBV27; abundance: NA; CDR3aa: ASRTIGRDPGGELF
j_gene: TRBJ2-4; v_gene: TRBV3-1/TRBV3-2; abundance: NA; CDR3aa: ASSQRSSGLAGRNIQY